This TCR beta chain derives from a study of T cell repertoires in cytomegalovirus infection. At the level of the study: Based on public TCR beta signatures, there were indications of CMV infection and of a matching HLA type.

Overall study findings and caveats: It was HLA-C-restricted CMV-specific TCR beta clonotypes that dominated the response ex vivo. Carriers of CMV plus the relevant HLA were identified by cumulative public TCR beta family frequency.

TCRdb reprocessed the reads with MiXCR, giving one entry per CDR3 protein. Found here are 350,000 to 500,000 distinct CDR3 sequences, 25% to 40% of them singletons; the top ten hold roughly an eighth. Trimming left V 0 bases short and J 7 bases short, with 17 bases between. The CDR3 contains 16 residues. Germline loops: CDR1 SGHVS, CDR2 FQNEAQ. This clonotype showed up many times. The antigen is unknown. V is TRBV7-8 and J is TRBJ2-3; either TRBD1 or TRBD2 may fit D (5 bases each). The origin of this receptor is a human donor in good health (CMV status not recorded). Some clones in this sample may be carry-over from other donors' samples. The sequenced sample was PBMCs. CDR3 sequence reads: CASSLAGGRGWNTQYF. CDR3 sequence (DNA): TGTGCCAGCAGCTTAGCTGGAGGTAGGGGTTGGAATACGCAGTATTTT.